The source of this T cell receptor beta chain is a study of OX40 agonist ivuxolimab in advanced cancers. The assay was immunoSEQ multiplex PCR, and TCRdb's table has in-frame clones only and misses some. Among under 95,000 clones, 93% were seen once, and the ten largest hold 6.2%. The germline V and J ends were trimmed by 3 bases and 1 base, with 6 bases remaining between them. The length of the CDR3 is 14 residues. Germline V gene data show CDR1 as MNHEY and CDR2 as SMNVEV (reference sequence). The material sequenced was CD4+ or CD8+ T cells sorted from blood, taken in a trial of the OX40 agonist ivuxolimab. This clonotype was sampled from an adult with an advanced solid tumor such as melanoma, head and neck, liver or kidney cancer. V gene TRBV27 combines with J gene TRBJ2-2; D is ambiguous. In nucleotides, the CDR3 is TGTGCCAGCAGTTTCTTCATGAACACCGGGGAGCTGTTTTTT. Its protein product is CASSFFMNTGELFF.